These 30 T cell receptor beta chains were all obtained from the same sample, sequenced in a study of blood T cell repertoires in COVID-19. Libraries were prepared by immunoSEQ multiplex PCR; TCRdb keeps only in-frame clonotypes and omits some of them. Here the sample spans a few hundred thousand clones, 87% being singletons. The specimen sequenced was PBMCs or T cells enriched from blood (not recorded which). The receptors here all came from a woman in her 40s who had recovered from COVID-19.

The CDR3 region has the DNA TGTGCCAGCAGTAGGGGACTAGCGGGTAACACCGGGGAGCTGTTTTTT. Translating gives CASSRGLAGNTGELFF. J is TRBJ2-2 and V is TRBV2, with 12 bases matching TRBD2. Germline V gene lookup returns CDR1 SNHLY and CDR2 FYNNEI. V shed 5 bases, J shed 2 bases, and the junction held 3 bases outside the gene matches. The CDR3 length is 16 residues.

The chain links TRBV29-1 to TRBJ2-1, with 8 positions matching TRBD1. Per the germline V gene, CDR1 is SQVTM and CDR2 is ANQGSEA. V lost 8 bases to trimming and J lost 2 bases; unmatched junction nucleotides: 8. The CDR3 sequence is 14 residues long. The CDR3 reads CSSRDRLTYNEQFF. The CDR3, as DNA: TGCAGCTCCCGGGACAGGCTTACCTACAATGAGCAGTTCTTC.

This sequence joins TRBV30 and TRBJ1-3; 9 bases are shared with TRBD1. V was clipped by 4 bases and J by 1 base; unmatched bases: 14. Germline V gene data show CDR1 as GTSNPN and CDR2 as SVGIG (reference sequence). CDR3 length: 18 residues. CDR3: CAWTPRQGVLSSGNTIYF. Here the CDR3 DNA reads TGTGCCTGGACCCCCCGACAGGGGGTTCTCTCATCTGGAAACACCATATATTTT. The full variable domain, with the rest looked up from reference TRBV30 and TRBJ1-3, is SQTIHQWPATLVQPVGSPLSLECTVEGTSNPNLYWYRQAAGRGLQLLFYSVGIGQISSEVPQNLSASRPQDRQFILSSKKLLLSDSGFYLCAWTPRQGVLSSGNTIYFGEGSWLTVV.

The chain couples TRBV28 to TRBJ2-1; 10 nucleotides agree with TRBD2. CDR3 length: 17 amino acids. CDR1 is MDHEN, CDR2 SYDVKM, per germline. Trimming removed 3 bases from V and 4 bases from J; junction bases left unmatched: 9. CDR3 in amino acids: CASSLGAGGAWYNEQFF. The CDR3 DNA follows: TGTGCCAGCAGTTTGGGAGCGGGAGGGGCTTGGTACAATGAGCAGTTCTTC.

There are a few counts of this clone. V and J are TRBV5-3 and TRBJ2-1; TRBD2 is a possible D gene (6 bases). TRBV5-3 is assigned to the ORF class and has an uncertain function. Trimming stripped 3 bases from V and 5 bases from J, with 27 bases between. This CDR3 comprises 19 residues. This CDR3 is CARSSNTPLDYLGDNEQFF. The CDR3 bases are TGTGCCAGAAGCTCAAACACCCCTCTGGACTATTTAGGAGACAATGAGCAGTTCTTC.

The V and J genes are TRBV6-2 or TRBV6-3 and TRBJ2-5; D call uncertain. This CDR3 contains 12 residues. Germline V lookup: CDR1 MNHEY, CDR2 SVGEGT. Trimming shortened V by 6 bases and J by 1 base, and 6 bases separated the two germline ends. The CDR3 region is CASSPLQETQYF. DNA of the CDR3: TGTGCCAGCAGCCCCCTCCAAGAGACCCAGTACTTC.

This clone appeared once. This chain links TRBV3-1 (or the pseudogene TRBV3-2) with TRBJ2-1; 8 bases line up with TRBD2. Unmatched junction bases numbered 7, after V lost 3 bases and J lost 0 bases. The CDR3 extends over 17 amino acids. CDR1 LGHDT and CDR2 YNNKEL come from the germline V gene (reference sequence). CDR3 sequence (DNA): TGTGCCAGCAGCCAGCCCCCGAGCGGGAGCTCCTACAATGAGCAGTTCTTC. Protein: CASSQPPSGSSYNEQFF.

This chain's CDR3 is CASSQLGQGVNEQFF. The CDR3 DNA sequence: TGTGCCAGCAGCCAATTGGGACAGGGGGTTAATGAGCAGTTCTTC. The V and J genes are TRBV3-1 (or the pseudogene TRBV3-2) and TRBJ2-1; 11 bases map to TRBD1. With 2 bases clipped from V and 7 bases from J, the junction kept 4 bases outside the gene matches. CDR3 length: 15 amino acids. CDR1 is LGHDT, CDR2 YNNKEL, per germline (reference sequence).

This rearrangement joins TRBV13 to TRBJ2-7, with a weak D call TRBD2 (6 bases). Germline values: CDR1 PRHDT, CDR2 FYEKMQ (reference sequence). The V end was cut by 4 bases, the J end by 13 bases, with 14 bases between. CDR3 length equals 11 residues. This CDR3 is CASSSGGFIYF. The DNA for the CDR3 is TGTGCCAGCAGCTCCGGAGGGTTTATTTACTTC.

This chain uses TRBV11-2 with TRBJ1-1; D remains unclear. This CDR3 is 14 amino acids long. Trimming shortened V by 5 bases and J by 3 bases, and 13 bases separated the two germline ends. Germline V gene data show CDR1 as SGHAT and CDR2 as FQNNGV. The CDR3 loop is CASSAGVVDTEAFF. In DNA form, the CDR3 reads TGTGCCAGCAGCGCGGGAGTGGTAGACACTGAAGCTTTCTTT.

The chain recombines TRBV15 with TRBJ2-1, with TRBD2 as a possible D gene (5 bases). V was shortened by 3 bases and J by 8 bases, with 17 bases between the two germline ends. Germline-derived CDR1 and CDR2 are LNHNV and YYDKDF (reference sequence). This CDR3 is 15 amino acids long. The CDR3 nucleotides are TGTGCCACCAGCAGGAGCGTTGGAGGACTCGATGAGCAGTTCTTC. The encoded protein is CATSRSVGGLDEQFF.

As concerns this clone: Other DNA sequences in the same sample also yield this CDR3. The chain joins TRBV7-9 to TRBJ1-3, with TRBD1 matching over 7 bases. The germline gives CDR1 SEHNR, CDR2 FQNEAQ (reference sequence). Trimming took 2 bases from V and 7 from J; bases not matched to a gene: 2. The CDR3 is 13 residues long. The CDR3 sequence is CASSLRGGNTIYF. Here the CDR3 DNA reads TGTGCCAGCAGCTTAAGAGGGGGCAACACCATATATTTT.

V usage is TRBV21-1 and J usage is TRBJ1-4; TRBD1, the table's D call, was not compared with the DNA. TRBV21-1 is reported as a pseudogene. This CDR3 is built from 17 residues. The DNA for the CDR3 is TGTGCCAGCAGCAAAGATGGGGAAGGGGCAACTAATGAAAAACTGTTTTTT. Protein product: CASSKDGEGATNEKLFF.

The chain recombines TRBV7-8 with TRBJ1-5, with 8 positions matching TRBD1. The CDR3 is 17 residues long. CDR1 and CDR2 from the germline V gene are SGHVS and FQNEAQ. V lost 5 bases to trimming and J lost 4 bases; unmatched junction nucleotides: 13. As DNA, the CDR3 is TGTGCCAGCAGCAATTTTCAGGGGGCTACTATTAATCAGCCCCAGCATTTT. Translating gives CASSNFQGATINQPQHF.

V usage is TRBV9 and J usage is TRBJ2-5; TRBD2 matches 9 bases. This CDR3 has 14 amino acids. V was pared by 4 bases and J by 4 bases, with 5 bases of the junction left unmatched. Germline CDR1 SGDLS, CDR2 YYNGEE. The CDR3 DNA reads as TGTGCCAGCAGCTCCACGCGGGGGGGAGAGACCCAGTACTTC. Translation gives CASSSTRGGETQYF.

The V call is TRBV2, the J call TRBJ2-3; maybe TRBD1 (6 bases). Germline V CDR1 and CDR2: SNHLY, FYNNEI. The CDR3 has 14 amino acids. V was shortened by 5 bases and J by 5 bases, with 14 bases between the two germline ends. The chain's CDR3 is CASSMAGAGDTQYF. As DNA, the CDR3 is TGTGCCAGCAGTATGGCAGGGGCGGGAGATACGCAGTATTTT.

V and J are TRBV2 and TRBJ1-5, with a tentative D call TRBD1 (5 bases). Germline CDR1 and CDR2: SNHLY and FYNNEI. CDR3 length equals 14 residues. Between the trimmed V and J ends, which lost 2 bases and 3 bases, there was a span of 8 bases. For the CDR3, the DNA is TGTGCCAGCAGTGAACAGGGATCCAATCAGCCCCAGCATTTT. Its protein product is CASSEQGSNQPQHF.

The V gene is TRBV13, the J gene TRBJ1-2; D is undetermined. Trimming removed 0 bases from V and 6 bases from J, with 11 bases in between. Germline assignment: CDR1 PRHDT and CDR2 FYEKMQ (reference sequence). The CDR3 extends over 14 amino acids. The CDR3 region is CASSLGHSSNGYTF. The CDR3 nucleotides read TGTGCCAGCAGCTTAGGCCACAGCTCTAATGGCTACACCTTC.

The chain carries TRBV18 and TRBJ1-2, with 7 bases lining up with TRBD1. The V segment lost 4 bases and the J segment 2 bases; nucleotides outside the gene matches: 4. Germline V gene lookup returns CDR1 KGHSH and CDR2 LQKENI. The CDR3 loop spans 14 amino acids. The CDR3 protein is CASSRQGQNYGYTF. In DNA, the CDR3 is TGTGCCAGCTCACGGCAGGGACAGAACTATGGCTACACCTTC.

The chain employs TRBV28 and TRBJ2-7; D is undetermined. Between the trimmed V and J ends, which lost 4 bases and 5 bases, there was a span of 15 bases. The CDR3 length is 14 residues. Looked up from germline, CDR1 is MDHEN and CDR2 is SYDVKM. The CDR3 here is CASSYRPRRDEQYF. As DNA, the CDR3 is TGTGCCAGCAGTTATCGTCCTCGTCGAGACGAGCAGTACTTC.

V gene TRBV7-2 combines with J gene TRBJ2-7; TRBD1 is a possible D gene (6 bases). V was pared by 7 bases and J by 3 bases, with 22 bases between. This CDR3 has 16 residues. Germline V gene data show CDR1 as SGHTA and CDR2 as FQGNSA. The CDR3 sequence is CASTYWPGQTIYEQYF. The CDR3, as DNA: TGTGCCAGCACCTATTGGCCGGGACAAACCATCTACGAGCAGTACTTC.

The gene calls are TRBV27 and TRBJ2-5, with D perhaps matching TRBD1 (5 bases). V lost 2 bases and J 5 bases, leaving 15 bases between the germline ends. The germline V gene has CDR1 MNHEY and CDR2 SMNVEV (reference sequence). CDR3 length: 15 residues. CDR3 amino acids: CASSLPWLWGETQYF. Here the CDR3 DNA reads TGTGCCAGCAGTTTACCATGGTTGTGGGGCGAGACCCAGTACTTC.

The chain recombines TRBV27 with TRBJ2-7; TRBD1 matches 7 bases. The germline V gene has CDR1 MNHEY and CDR2 SMNVEV (reference sequence). This CDR3 is 13 amino acids long. V gave up 1 base and J gave up 5 bases; unmatched junction bases: 2. The CDR3 loop is CASSLLDRDEQYF. The CDR3 bases are TGTGCCAGCAGTTTATTAGACAGGGACGAGCAGTACTTC.

V and J are TRBV30 and TRBJ1-5, with TRBD1 as a possible D gene (5 bases). V lost 2 bases and J 4 bases, leaving 15 bases between the germline ends. CDR3 length: 15 amino acids. Germline V gives CDR1 GTSNPN, CDR2 SVGIG (reference sequence). The CDR3 DNA is TGTGCCTGGAGTCGCCCCAGGGCTAGGAATCAGCCCCAGCATTTT. It is translated as CAWSRPRARNQPQHF.

The chain couples TRBV4-3 to TRBJ2-4, with D maybe TRBD2 (7 bases). This CDR3 region has 13 residues. Germline V lookup: CDR1 LGHNA, CDR2 YSLEER. Trimming took off 3 bases at V and 6 bases at J, with 9 bases between the two ends. CDR3 sequence reads: CASSQRGGNIQYF. In DNA form, the CDR3 reads TGCGCCAGCAGCCAGAGGGGGGGAAACATTCAGTACTTC.

This rearrangement joins TRBV6-2 or TRBV6-3 to TRBJ1-5; possible D gene TRBD1, 5 bases. The CDR3 consists of 14 residues. Germline CDR1 reads MNHEY; CDR2 reads SVGEGT. V was clipped by 4 bases and J by 7 bases, with 14 bases between them. The CDR3 protein is CASSSTLPGQPQHF. The CDR3 DNA follows: TGTGCCAGCAGTTCCACTCTCCCAGGGCAGCCCCAGCATTTT.

This clone came up once. The chain couples TRBV7-8 to TRBJ2-3, with unresolved D. Trimming left V 3 bases short and J 3 bases short, with 13 bases between. Germline lookup yields CDR1 SGHVS and CDR2 FQNEAQ. The CDR3 has 15 residues. This chain's CDR3 is CASSFRVVETDTQYF. The CDR3 nucleotides are TGTGCCAGCAGCTTCCGGGTCGTTGAAACAGATACGCAGTATTTT.

In the case of this clone: Its ends do not fully match the called genes, so a read error is possible. The chain uses TRBV6-5 and TRBJ2-1; TRBD2 agrees at 11 bases. CDR1 is MNHEY, CDR2 SVGAGI, per germline. CDR3 length: 16 residues. CDR3 sequence reads: CASSYRPSGRNNEQFF. The CDR3 DNA reads as TGTGCCAGTAGTTACCGTCCTAGCGGGAGGAACAATGAGCAGTTCTTC.

The rearrangement links TRBV2 to TRBJ1-5; D is possibly TRBD1 (6 bases). Germline CDR1 is SNHLY and CDR2 is FYNNEI. Deletions cut 6 bases from V and 3 bases from J, with 12 bases between. The CDR3 covers 14 residues. The CDR3 sequence: CASSRRQVNQPQHF. CDR3 DNA sequence: TGTGCCAGCAGCAGAAGACAGGTCAATCAGCCCCAGCATTTT.

The sample holds a few counts of this clone. This chain connects TRBV7-2 to TRBJ2-3, with D possibly matching TRBD2 (5 bases). Germline CDR1 SGHTA, CDR2 FQGNSA. Trimming removed 5 bases at V and 1 base at J, with 10 bases between. The CDR3 has 14 amino acids. CDR3 amino acids: CASSAGLGTDTQYF. The CDR3 bases are TGTGCCAGCAGCGCCGGACTCGGCACAGATACGCAGTATTTT.